Below, 9 T cell receptor beta chains from the same sample are listed, as sequenced in a study of T cells in Graves' hyperthyroidism and ophthalmopathy. TCR beta CDR3 sequences were amplified from RNA transcripts. The study used the HTBI primer set for a first-round RT-PCR of the TCR CDR3. TCRdb processed the multiplex PCR reads anew with MiXCR; each CDR3 protein has one entry. The sample carries a few hundred thousand distinct CDR3 sequences, around an eighth recorded once. The sequencing input was blood. The receptors stem from a woman under 30 with Graves' hyperthyroidism.

The chain employs TRBV5-1 and TRBJ2-1, with no clear D. The germline gives CDR1 SGHRS, CDR2 YFSETQ. The CDR3 loop spans 18 amino acids. The V and J ends lost 0 bases and 2 bases respectively, with 18 bases between them. The CDR3 DNA is TGCGCCAGCAGCTTGGATCCTCCTCCAGCTAGTACCTACAATGAGCAGTTCTTC. Residues: CASSLDPPPASTYNEQFF.

At least ten counts were recorded for this clonotype. The V gene is TRBV20-1, the J gene TRBJ2-2; the match to TRBD2 covers 12 bases. V was pared by 3 bases and J by 1 base, with 3 bases of the junction left unmatched. Germline values: CDR1 DFQATT, CDR2 SNEGSKA (reference sequence). The CDR3 loop spans 16 amino acids. CDR3 DNA: TGCAGTGCTAGCGGACTAGCGGGGCGGAACACCGGGGAGCTGTTTTTT. This encodes CSASGLAGRNTGELFF.

About this clonotype itself: This may be a read error, as it is one base from a much larger clone. This chain links TRBV12-3 or TRBV12-4 with TRBJ2-3; 10 nucleotides match TRBD2. The CDR3 totals 15 residues. With 7 bases clipped from V and 1 base from J, the junction kept 5 bases outside the gene matches. DNA of the CDR3: TGTGCCAGCACCGGGACTAGCGACCGCACAGATACGCAGTATTTT. Amino acids: CASTGTSDRTDTQYF.

This chain links TRBV7-9 with TRBJ1-4; D gene unclear. The germline V gene encodes CDR1 SEHNR and CDR2 FQNEAQ (reference sequence). The CDR3 is made up of 12 amino acids. Trimming stripped 4 bases from V and 7 bases from J, with 7 bases between. As DNA, the CDR3 is TGTGCCAGCAGCTCCTGGGCTGAAAAACTGTTTTTT. Amino acids: CASSSWAEKLFF.

This clonotype was counted at least ten times. The J gene is TRBJ1-1, the V gene TRBV2, with a weak D call TRBD1 (6 bases). The germline V gene encodes CDR1 SNHLY and CDR2 FYNNEI. The CDR3 runs to 12 residues. Here the CDR3 reads CALGQLNTEAFF. Written as DNA, the CDR3 is TGTGCGCTAGGACAGTTGAACACTGAAGCTTTCTTT.

This clonotype was seen a few times. The chain uses TRBV24-1 and TRBJ1-1, with D tentatively TRBD1 (5 bases). The CDR3 covers 14 residues. Germline CDR1 reads KGHDR; CDR2 reads SFDVKD. Trimming pared 5 bases from V and 4 bases from J, leaving 13 bases between. Here the CDR3 reads CATSAGLGGTEAFF. CDR3 DNA: TGTGCCACCAGTGCAGGGCTCGGGGGCACTGAAGCTTTCTTT.

This clonotype showed up many times. This may be a read error, as it is one base from a much larger clone. This chain uses TRBV2 with TRBJ2-3; D is unclear. There are 14 residues in the CDR3. Germline V gene data show CDR1 as SNHLY and CDR2 as FYNNEI. DNA of the CDR3: TGTGCCAACAGTGATGTGGGTGCGCAAGATACGCAGTATTTT. It encodes CANSDVGAQDTQYF. The whole variable domain, remainder taken from reference TRBV2 and TRBJ2-3, is EPEVTQTPSHQVTQMGQEVILRCVPISNHLYFYWYRQILGQKVEFLVSFYNNEISEKSEIFDDQFSVERPDGSNFTLKIRSTKLEDSAMYFCANSDVGAQDTQYFGPGTRLTVL.

This clonotype came up a few times. The chain couples TRBV6-1 to TRBJ1-6; TRBD1 aligns across 9 bases. J lost 10 bases, V lost 4 bases, and 8 bases had no gene match. CDR1 is MNHNS and CDR2 is SASEGT in the germline V gene. This CDR3 has 15 residues. The chain's CDR3 is CASSVTGTGNSPLHF. The DNA for the CDR3 is TGTGCCAGCAGTGTTACCGGGACAGGGAACTCACCCCTCCACTTT.

This clonotype has just a few counts. This chain joins TRBV18 and TRBJ2-2, with 7 bases lining up with TRBD1. The CDR3 covers 17 residues. Per the germline V gene, CDR1 is KGHSH and CDR2 is LQKENI. The ends lost 4 bases at V and 1 base at J; junction bases unmatched: 9. The CDR3 DNA is TGTGCCAGCTCACGCTACGAACCAGGGGGGAACACCGGGGAGCTGTTTTTT. It specifies CASSRYEPGGNTGELFF. Based on the CDR3 plus reference TRBV18 and TRBJ2-2, the full variable domain is NAGVMQNPRHLVRRRGQEARLRCSPMKGHSHVYWYRQLPEEGLKFMVYLQKENIIDESGMPKERFSAEFPKEGPSILRIQQVVRGDSAAYFCASSRYEPGGNTGELFFGEGSRLTVL.